This is a list of T cell receptor beta chains from one sample in a study of blood T cell repertoires in COVID-19. The assay was immunoSEQ multiplex PCR, and TCRdb's table has in-frame clones only and misses some. The sample has roughly 220,000 clones; around three quarters are singletons. Sequenced sample: peripheral blood. These receptors came from a woman aged 70 to 79 with acute or convalescent COVID-19. Both conserved end residues are part of each CDR3. D genes are given only for firm matches. Clone size is given for some rows only: seen once, a few or many times, or a class if the clone is expanded.

size: once
J: TRBJ2-1
V: TRBV2
D: TRBD2
DNA: TGTGCCAGCAGTGCCGGGACTAGCGGGACCGACTTGTTCTTC
CDR3: CASSAGTSGTDLFF

size: -
J: TRBJ2-7
V: TRBV19
D: TRBD2
DNA: TGTGCCAGTAGCTCCTCCCACGCCGGAGCGGGGATCCCTCCCGAGCAGTACTTC
CDR3: CASSSSHAGAGIPPEQYF

size: -
J: TRBJ2-3
V: TRBV5-1
D: -
DNA: TGCGCCAGCAGCTTGGGGTCGGGACTGCGCACAGATACGCAGTATTTT
CDR3: CASSLGSGLRTDTQYF

size: -
J: TRBJ2-7
V: TRBV6-6
D: TRBD1
DNA: TGTGCCAGCAGTGACCGTTTTACGACAGGGGAGTACTTC
CDR3: CASSDRFTTGEYF

size: -
J: TRBJ1-1
V: TRBV5-5
D: -
DNA: TGTGCCAGCAGCTCGGGACAGAACACTGAAGCTTTCTTT
CDR3: CASSSGQNTEAFF

size: -
J: TRBJ1-2
V: TRBV5-1
D: -
DNA: TGCGCCAGTCAGGGGCGGAAGGGCTACACCTTC
CDR3: CASQGRKGYTF

size: -
J: TRBJ1-3
V: TRBV2
D: -
DNA: TGTGCCAGCAGTGGGAGGGGCGGAAACACCATATATTTT
CDR3: CASSGRGGNTIYF

size: -
J: TRBJ1-2
V: TRBV9
D: -
DNA: TGTGCCAGCAGCCCTCCGGGCTATGGCTACACCTTC
CDR3: CASSPPGYGYTF

size: few
J: TRBJ2-3
V: TRBV5-1
D: -
DNA: TGCGCCAGCAGCTTGGTCGGACAGATCACAGATACGCAGTATTTT
CDR3: CASSLVGQITDTQYF

size: -
J: TRBJ2-3
V: TRBV3-1/TRBV3-2
D: -
DNA: TGTGCCAGCAGCCAAGGGACTAGCACAGATACGCAGTATTTT
CDR3: CASSQGTSTDTQYF

size: -
J: TRBJ1-2
V: TRBV18
D: -
DNA: TGTGCCAGCTCAACCCAGGACAGCAATGGCTACACCTTC
CDR3: CASSTQDSNGYTF

size: -
J: TRBJ1-1
V: TRBV15
D: TRBD1
DNA: TGTGCCACCAGCAGGCTCCGAGGGGGCGAAGCTTTCTTT
CDR3: CATSRLRGGEAFF

size: -
J: TRBJ1-2
V: TRBV4-1
D: TRBD1
DNA: TGCGCCAGCAGCCAACAGGGGGCGTTTGGCTACACCTTC
CDR3: CASSQQGAFGYTF

size: few
J: TRBJ1-1
V: TRBV24-1
D: -
DNA: TGTGCCACCAGTGCAAACACAGGCAGGGGCACTGAAGCTTTCTTT
CDR3: CATSANTGRGTEAFF

size: -
J: TRBJ2-7
V: TRBV5-1
D: -
DNA: TGCGCCAGCAGCTTCGAAGATAGGGGCCTGGACGAGCAGTACTTC
CDR3: CASSFEDRGLDEQYF

size: once
J: TRBJ2-5
V: TRBV9
D: TRBD1
DNA: TGTGCCAGCAGCATGGGGACAGGGCAAGAGACCCAGTACTTC
CDR3: CASSMGTGQETQYF

size: few
J: TRBJ2-2
V: TRBV5-4
D: TRBD2
DNA: TGTGCCAGCAGCGATGCCGGGGGAGGGGTCCCCCGGTCGGGCGGGGAGCTGTTTTTT
CDR3: CASSDAGGGVPRSGGELFF

size: -
J: TRBJ2-5
V: TRBV5-1
D: -
DNA: TGCGCCAGCAGCTCAACAGGGAGAGAGACCCAGTACTTC
CDR3: CASSSTGRETQYF

size: few
J: TRBJ2-7
V: TRBV27
D: TRBD2
DNA: TGTGCCAGCAGCACGGGACTATCCTACGAGCAGTACTTC
CDR3: CASSTGLSYEQYF

size: few
J: TRBJ2-1
V: TRBV10-3
D: TRBD2
DNA: TGTGCCATCAGTGCTAGCGGGAGTGGAAATGAGCAGTTCTTC
CDR3: CAISASGSGNEQFF

size: -
J: TRBJ1-1
V: TRBV27
D: TRBD1
DNA: TGTGCCAGCAGTCCTTTCGGGACAGCCATGATGAACACTGAAGCTTTCTTT
CDR3: CASSPFGTAMMNTEAFF

size: -
J: TRBJ1-5
V: TRBV5-8
D: -
DNA: TGTGCCAGCAGCTTCAGTGTGTCAAACGGGCAGCCCCAGCATTTT
CDR3: CASSFSVSNGQPQHF

size: -
J: TRBJ1-2
V: TRBV19
D: TRBD1
DNA: TGTGCCAGTAGCCAACCGGGACAGGGATTTAGTGGCTACACCTTC
CDR3: CASSQPGQGFSGYTF

size: many
J: TRBJ2-2
V: TRBV4-1
D: -
DNA: TGCGCCAGCAGCCAAGAACAGGCCACGCGTACCGGGGAGCTGTTTTTT
CDR3: CASSQEQATRTGELFF

size: -
J: TRBJ2-7
V: TRBV9
D: TRBD2
DNA: TGTGCCAGCAGCGCCACTAGCGGAGGAGTCCACGAGCAGTACTTC
CDR3: CASSATSGGVHEQYF

size: -
J: TRBJ2-7
V: TRBV7-2
D: TRBD2
DNA: TGTGCCAGCAGCTTATACGGGAGGGCCGGCGAGCAGTACTTC
CDR3: CASSLYGRAGEQYF

size: -
J: TRBJ2-1
V: TRBV5-1
D: -
DNA: TGCGCCAGCAGCTTGGGAAGCGGGAATGAGCAGTTCTTC
CDR3: CASSLGSGNEQFF

size: -
J: TRBJ2-5
V: TRBV2
D: -
DNA: TGTGCCAGCGGAGGCCCTTCACAAGAGACCCAGTACTTC
CDR3: CASGGPSQETQYF

size: -
J: TRBJ2-1
V: TRBV11-2
D: -
DNA: TGTGCCAGCAGCTTTGGCGGCTTCCAATCCGGCAATGAGCAGTTCTTC
CDR3: CASSFGGFQSGNEQFF

size: -
J: TRBJ2-1
V: TRBV20-1
D: -
DNA: TGCAGTGGCAGCTCCTACAATGAGCAGTTCTTC
CDR3: CSGSSYNEQFF

size: -
J: TRBJ1-1
V: TRBV27
D: TRBD1
DNA: TGTGCCACCAAGTTACAGGGGGCGGGCACTGAAGCTTTCTTT
CDR3: CATKLQGAGTEAFF

size: few
J: TRBJ2-3
V: TRBV21-1
D: -
DNA: TGTGCCAGCAGCAAAGGTATTAGCGCACGCACAGATACGCAGTATTTT
CDR3: CASSKGISARTDTQYF

size: -
J: TRBJ2-2
V: TRBV19
D: TRBD1
DNA: TGTGCCAGTAACCCCCCAGGGGGTTCGAACACCGGGGAGCTGTTTTTT
CDR3: CASNPPGGSNTGELFF

size: -
J: TRBJ1-2
V: TRBV30
D: TRBD1
DNA: TGTGCCTGGAGTCGACAGGGAAGGGACTATGGCTACACCTTC
CDR3: CAWSRQGRDYGYTF

size: -
J: TRBJ1-2
V: TRBV29-1
D: TRBD1
DNA: TGCAGCGTTGCGGGACAGGGACGGCATGGCTACACCTTC
CDR3: CSVAGQGRHGYTF

size: -
J: TRBJ2-3
V: TRBV7-9
D: -
DNA: TGTGCCAGCAGCGTACAGGGTGTGACCTACACAGATACGCAGTATTTT
CDR3: CASSVQGVTYTDTQYF

size: -
J: TRBJ2-2
V: TRBV10-2
D: TRBD2
DNA: TGCGCCAGCACCCCGGGTCCCCCACTAGCGAGTTACACCGGGGAGCTGTTTTTT
CDR3: CASTPGPPLASYTGELFF

size: -
J: TRBJ2-3
V: TRBV6-5
D: -
DNA: TGTGCCAGCAGCGATAGCGGAGATACGCAGTATTTT
CDR3: CASSDSGDTQYF

size: -
J: TRBJ2-4
V: TRBV11-2
D: -
DNA: TGTGCCAGCAGCTTAAACGGGAGAGGGGACATTCAGTACTTC
CDR3: CASSLNGRGDIQYF

size: -
J: TRBJ2-5
V: TRBV28
D: TRBD2
DNA: TGTGCCAGCAGTTTAGCGGGGGTGGAAGAGACCCAGTACTTC
CDR3: CASSLAGVEETQYF